Listed below are T cell receptor beta chains from one sample, sequenced in a study of identical twins. A single record per CDR3 protein comes from TCRdb applying MiXCR to the 5' RACE reads. This table has approximately 670,000 distinct CDR3 sequences, 6% to 6.5% appearing once. The material sequenced was naive T cells sorted from blood. These receptors were collected from a man in his late teens or twenties in good health. Each CDR3 is given with its conserved first and last residue. Fields, in order: D gene, clone size, J gene, CDR3 length, V gene, CDR3 DNA, CDR3 protein. D genes are given only for firm matches. Part of the rows lack a size; the others show once, few, many or a class for expanded clones.

D gene: NA; clone size: NA; J gene: TRBJ2-3; CDR3 length: 15; V gene: TRBV20-1; CDR3 DNA: TGCAGTGCCGTCGAGGGGGGGAGGGGGCCAGATACGCAGTATTTT; CDR3 protein: CSAVEGGRGPDTQYF
D gene: TRBD1; clone size: few; J gene: TRBJ1-2; CDR3 length: 16; V gene: TRBV20-1; CDR3 DNA: TGCAGTGCTAGGACCACAGGGGGCAATCTTGTGTATGGCTACACCTTC; CDR3 protein: CSARTTGGNLVYGYTF
D gene: NA; clone size: many; J gene: TRBJ2-1; CDR3 length: 10; V gene: TRBV7-8; CDR3 DNA: TGTGCAGTGGGGGAGAATGAGCAGTTCTTC; CDR3 protein: CAVGENEQFF
D gene: NA; clone size: many; J gene: TRBJ2-3; CDR3 length: 16; V gene: TRBV20-1; CDR3 DNA: TGCAGTGCTAATGATTGGGGCGGGGCAAACACAGATACGCAGTATTTT; CDR3 protein: CSANDWGGANTDTQYF
D gene: NA; clone size: many; J gene: TRBJ2-7; CDR3 length: 12; V gene: TRBV10-3; CDR3 DNA: TGTGCCATCAGTGAGGACAGAGGAGAGCAGTACTTC; CDR3 protein: CAISEDRGEQYF
D gene: NA; clone size: few; J gene: TRBJ2-1; CDR3 length: 14; V gene: TRBV9; CDR3 DNA: TGTGCCAGCAGCACCTCTAGCGACTACAATGAGCAGTTCTTC; CDR3 protein: CASSTSSDYNEQFF
D gene: NA; clone size: few; J gene: TRBJ2-1; CDR3 length: 14; V gene: TRBV5-1; CDR3 DNA: TGCGCCAGCAGCCTTGGAGGACAAGGCCATGAGCAGTTCTTC; CDR3 protein: CASSLGGQGHEQFF
D gene: NA; clone size: many; J gene: TRBJ1-4; CDR3 length: 14; V gene: TRBV5-6; CDR3 DNA: TGTGCCAGCAGCTTGGGTGCAGTTAATGAAAAACTGTTTTTT; CDR3 protein: CASSLGAVNEKLFF
D gene: NA; clone size: many; J gene: TRBJ1-2; CDR3 length: 16; V gene: TRBV5-5; CDR3 DNA: TGTGCCAGCAGCTTGGCCTACAGCGGCGGCCACTATGGCTACACCTTC; CDR3 protein: CASSLAYSGGHYGYTF
D gene: NA; clone size: few; J gene: TRBJ2-3; CDR3 length: 14; V gene: TRBV20-1; CDR3 DNA: TGCAGTGCTAGAGATTTGGCCAGAACAGATACGCAGTATTTT; CDR3 protein: CSARDLARTDTQYF
D gene: NA; clone size: NA; J gene: TRBJ2-4; CDR3 length: 11; V gene: TRBV29-1; CDR3 DNA: TGCAGCGTTGAAGAAGGAGTCTTTCAGTACTTC; CDR3 protein: CSVEEGVFQYF